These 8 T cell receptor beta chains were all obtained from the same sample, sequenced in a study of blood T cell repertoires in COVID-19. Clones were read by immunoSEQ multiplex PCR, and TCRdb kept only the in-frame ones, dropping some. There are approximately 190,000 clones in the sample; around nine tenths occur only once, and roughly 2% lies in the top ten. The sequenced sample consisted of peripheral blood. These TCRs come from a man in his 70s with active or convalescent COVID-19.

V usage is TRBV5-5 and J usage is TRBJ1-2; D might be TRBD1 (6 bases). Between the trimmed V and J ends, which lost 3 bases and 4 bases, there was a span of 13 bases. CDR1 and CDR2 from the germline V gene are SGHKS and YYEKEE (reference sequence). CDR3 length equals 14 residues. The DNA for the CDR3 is TGTGCCAGCAGCTCTATCACAGGGCTCTATGGCTACACCTTC. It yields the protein CASSSITGLYGYTF.

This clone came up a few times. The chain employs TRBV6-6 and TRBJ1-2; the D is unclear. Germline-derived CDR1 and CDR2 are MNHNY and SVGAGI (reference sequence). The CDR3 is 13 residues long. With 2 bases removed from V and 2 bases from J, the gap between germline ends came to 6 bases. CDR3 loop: CASSYEENYGYTF. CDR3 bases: TGTGCCAGCAGTTACGAGGAGAACTATGGCTACACCTTC.

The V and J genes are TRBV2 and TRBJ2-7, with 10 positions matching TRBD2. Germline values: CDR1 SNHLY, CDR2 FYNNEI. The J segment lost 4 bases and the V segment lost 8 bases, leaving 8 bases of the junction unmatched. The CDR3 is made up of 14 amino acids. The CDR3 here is CASQSGGAAYEQYF. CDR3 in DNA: TGTGCCAGCCAAAGCGGGGGGGCAGCGTACGAGCAGTACTTC.

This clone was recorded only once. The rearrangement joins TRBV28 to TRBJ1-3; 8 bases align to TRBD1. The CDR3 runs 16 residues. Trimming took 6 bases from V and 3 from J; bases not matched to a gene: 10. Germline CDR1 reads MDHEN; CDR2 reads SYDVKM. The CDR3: CASSIQGVNRGNTIYF. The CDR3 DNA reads TGTGCCAGCAGCATACAGGGGGTAAATCGTGGAAACACCATATATTTT.

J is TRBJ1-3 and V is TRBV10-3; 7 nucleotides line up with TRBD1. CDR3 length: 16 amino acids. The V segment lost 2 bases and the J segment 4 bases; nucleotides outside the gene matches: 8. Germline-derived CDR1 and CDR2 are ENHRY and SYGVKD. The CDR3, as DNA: TGTGCCATCAGTGAGAGGGGGCAGGCTACAGGAAACACCATATATTTT. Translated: CAISERGQATGNTIYF.

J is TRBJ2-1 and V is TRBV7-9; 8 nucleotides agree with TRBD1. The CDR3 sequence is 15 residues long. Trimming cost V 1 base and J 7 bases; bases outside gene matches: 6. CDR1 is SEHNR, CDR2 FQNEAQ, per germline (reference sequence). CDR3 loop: CASSLGRTGLNEQFF. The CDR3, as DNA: TGTGCCAGCAGCTTAGGAAGGACAGGGTTGAATGAGCAGTTCTTC.

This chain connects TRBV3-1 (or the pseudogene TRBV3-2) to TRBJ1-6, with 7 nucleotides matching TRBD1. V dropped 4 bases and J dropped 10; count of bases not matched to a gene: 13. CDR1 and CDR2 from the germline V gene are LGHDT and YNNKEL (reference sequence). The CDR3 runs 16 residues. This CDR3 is CASSRLRQGGRSPLHF. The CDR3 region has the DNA TGTGCCAGCAGCCGCCTGCGACAGGGAGGTAGATCACCCCTCCACTTT.

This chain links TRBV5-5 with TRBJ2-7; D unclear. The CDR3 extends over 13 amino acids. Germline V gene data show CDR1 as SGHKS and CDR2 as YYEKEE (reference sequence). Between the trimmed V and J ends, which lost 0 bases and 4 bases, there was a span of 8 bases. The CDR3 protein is CASSLVQSYEQYF. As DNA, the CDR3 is TGTGCCAGCAGCTTGGTACAGAGTTACGAGCAGTACTTC.